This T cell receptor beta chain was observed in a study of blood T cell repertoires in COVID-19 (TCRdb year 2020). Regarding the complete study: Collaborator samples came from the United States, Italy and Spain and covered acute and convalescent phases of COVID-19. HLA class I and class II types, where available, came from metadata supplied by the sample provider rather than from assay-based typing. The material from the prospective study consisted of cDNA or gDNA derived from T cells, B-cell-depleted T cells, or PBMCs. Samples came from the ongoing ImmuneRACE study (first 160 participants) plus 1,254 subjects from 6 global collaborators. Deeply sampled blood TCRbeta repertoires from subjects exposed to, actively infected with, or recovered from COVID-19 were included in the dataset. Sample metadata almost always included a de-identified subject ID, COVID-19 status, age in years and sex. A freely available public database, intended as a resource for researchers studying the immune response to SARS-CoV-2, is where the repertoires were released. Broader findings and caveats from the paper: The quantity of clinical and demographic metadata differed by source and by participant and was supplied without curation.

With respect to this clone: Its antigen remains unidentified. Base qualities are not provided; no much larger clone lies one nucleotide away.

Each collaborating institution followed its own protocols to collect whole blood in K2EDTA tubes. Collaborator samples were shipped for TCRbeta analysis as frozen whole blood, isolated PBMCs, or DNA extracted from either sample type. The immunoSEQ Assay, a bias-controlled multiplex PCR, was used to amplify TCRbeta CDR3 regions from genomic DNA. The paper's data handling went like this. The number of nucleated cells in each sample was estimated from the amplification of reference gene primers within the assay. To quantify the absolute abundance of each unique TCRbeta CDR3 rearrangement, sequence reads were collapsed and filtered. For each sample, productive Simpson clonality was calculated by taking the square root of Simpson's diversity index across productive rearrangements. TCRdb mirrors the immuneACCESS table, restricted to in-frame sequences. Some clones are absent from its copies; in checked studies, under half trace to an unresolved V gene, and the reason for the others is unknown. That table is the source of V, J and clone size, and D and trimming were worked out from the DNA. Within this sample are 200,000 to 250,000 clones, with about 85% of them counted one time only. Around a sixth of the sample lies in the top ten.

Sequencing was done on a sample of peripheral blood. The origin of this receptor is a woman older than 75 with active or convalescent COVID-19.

The DNA sequence is as follows: TGCGCCAGCAGCTTGGGTGGCGGGGCTGCAAGGAACACTGAAGCTTTCTTT. This translates into CASSLGGGAARNTEAFF. This sequence uses TRBV5-1 and TRBJ1-1, with TRBD1 as a weak D call on 5 bases. Counted from cysteine to phenylalanine, this CDR3 has 17 amino acids. Here the CDR3 DNA is all that survives: 51 bases in frame from base 1. CDR1 and CDR2, per the germline V gene, are SGHRS and YFSETQ. The junction shows trimming of 0 bases on V and 1 base on J, plus 16 bases between the germline ends.